These T cell receptor beta chains were read from a single sample in a study of cytomegalovirus exposure and HLA in healthy donors. The data were produced by immunoSEQ multiplex PCR, yet TCRdb's version contains in-frame clones alone and is incomplete. The sample carries some 150,000 clones, more than 75% recorded once. What was sequenced was PBMCs. Every receptor here comes from a man aged 18 to 35 in good health and CMV-seropositive. Each CDR3 is given with its conserved first and last residue. The D gene is left open where the match is weak. Not all rows give a size; the values are once, few, many and, for expanded clones, a class.

V	J	size	D	CDR3	DNA
TRBV28	TRBJ2-7	once	TRBD1	CASSFRAGTGFSEQYF	TGTGCCAGCAGTTTTCGGGCCGGGACAGGGTTCTCCGAGCAGTACTTC
TRBV5-1	TRBJ2-7	NA	NA	CASSGTGSGEQYF	TGCGCCAGCAGCGGAACAGGGAGTGGCGAGCAGTACTTC
TRBV7-9	TRBJ2-7	NA	NA	CASSASQYEQYF	TGTGCCAGCAGCGCTAGCCAATACGAGCAGTACTTC
TRBV6-5	TRBJ1-6	NA	NA	CASSPELNSPLHF	TGTGCCAGCAGTCCGGAGCTAAATTCACCCCTCCACTTT
TRBV7-2	TRBJ2-2	NA	TRBD2	CASTRAGVRTGELFF	TGTGCCAGCACTAGGGCGGGGGTGCGCACCGGGGAGCTGTTTTTT
TRBV7-6	TRBJ2-1	NA	NA	CASSPLGHNEQFF	TGTGCCAGCAGCCCGCTGGGGCACAATGAGCAGTTCTTC
TRBV4-1	TRBJ2-7	NA	TRBD2	CASSHVLPQRGFYEQYF	TGCGCCAGCAGCCATGTCCTTCCCCAGCGGGGATTCTACGAGCAGTACTTC
TRBV28	TRBJ2-5	NA	NA	CASSPGTPETQYF	TGTGCCAGCAGTCCCGGGACACCAGAGACCCAGTACTTC
TRBV13	TRBJ2-5	NA	TRBD2	CASSLGLAGVQETQYF	TGTGCCAGCAGCTTGGGGCTAGCGGGGGTACAAGAGACCCAGTACTTC
TRBV7-2	TRBJ2-5	NA	NA	CASSSWEGEETQYF	TGTGCCAGCAGCTCCTGGGAAGGGGAAGAGACCCAGTACTTC
TRBV30	TRBJ1-1	NA	NA	CAWSVTALNTEAFF	TGTGCCTGGAGTGTAACAGCTCTGAACACTGAAGCTTTCTTT
TRBV4-1	TRBJ1-1	NA	NA	CASSQGGGEAFF	TGCGCCAGCAGCCAAGGGGGCGGTGAAGCTTTCTTT
TRBV6-1	TRBJ2-1	few	TRBD2	CASSKREAGYEQFF	TGTGCCAGCAGCAAGCGGGAGGCTGGGTATGAGCAGTTCTTC
TRBV10-1	TRBJ2-5	once	NA	CASRPSPDWGETQYF	TGCGCCAGCAGACCTTCTCCGGACTGGGGTGAGACCCAGTACTTC
TRBV7-8	TRBJ1-5	NA	TRBD1	CASSLGQGSVDQPQHF	TGTGCCAGCAGCTTAGGACAGGGATCGGTCGATCAGCCCCAGCATTTT
TRBV6-1	TRBJ1-4	NA	NA	CASSPRTDANEKLFF	TGTGCCAGCAGCCCAAGGACAGATGCCAATGAAAAACTGTTTTTT
TRBV7-9	TRBJ2-4	NA	TRBD1	CASSSWTGIIQNIQYF	TGTGCCAGCAGCTCCTGGACAGGGATTATTCAAAACATTCAGTACTTC
TRBV28	TRBJ2-7	NA	TRBD2	CASSTGTSGKDEQYF	TGTGCCAGCAGTACCGGGACTAGCGGGAAGGACGAGCAGTACTTC
TRBV7-4	TRBJ1-1	NA	NA	CASTGEGNPNLGGANTEAFF	TGTGCCAGCACCGGCGAGGGGAACCCCAATCTCGGGGGGGCAAACACTGAAGCTTTCTTT
TRBV7-7	TRBJ2-5	NA	TRBD1	CASSLGSGQETQYF	TGTGCTAGCAGCTTAGGTTCGGGACAGGAGACCCAGTACTTC
TRBV28	TRBJ2-1	few	NA	CASRGRGDSYNEQFF	TGTGCCAGCAGGGGCAGGGGCGACTCCTACAATGAGCAGTTCTTC
TRBV5-1	TRBJ2-7	NA	TRBD1	CASSSKKTGGYEQYF	TGCGCCAGCAGCTCGAAAAAGACAGGGGGCTACGAGCAGTACTTC
TRBV4-1	TRBJ1-1	NA	NA	CASSQWARDTTEAFF	TGCGCCAGCAGCCAATGGGCCAGGGATACCACTGAAGCTTTCTTT
TRBV6-5	TRBJ1-1	NA	NA	CASSYEVGGMNTEAFF	TGTGCCAGCAGTTACGAGGTAGGCGGCATGAACACTGAAGCTTTCTTT
TRBV5-1	TRBJ1-2	NA	NA	CASRSLSGSYGYTF	TGCGCCAGCCGATCATTAAGCGGATCTTATGGCTACACCTTC
TRBV19	TRBJ1-2	NA	NA	CASSIRDYGYTF	TGTGCCAGTAGTATCAGGGACTATGGCTACACCTTC
TRBV29-1	TRBJ2-5	NA	TRBD1	CSARQGSETQYF	TGCAGCGCCAGACAGGGGTCGGAGACCCAGTACTTC
TRBV2	TRBJ2-2	NA	NA	CASRVGGPIGELFF	TGTGCCAGCAGAGTCGGGGGGCCTATCGGGGAGCTGTTTTTT
TRBV29-1	TRBJ2-2	NA	NA	CSAPGDTGELFF	TGCAGCGCTCCCGGGGACACCGGGGAGCTGTTTTTT
TRBV5-4	TRBJ2-5	once	NA	CASSLAGEPTSKYF	TGTGCCAGCAGCTTGGCCGGTGAACCCACGTCAAAGTACTTC
TRBV28	TRBJ1-4	NA	TRBD1	CASSPSGGASEKLFF	TGTGCCAGCAGTCCCTCAGGGGGCGCTAGTGAAAAACTGTTTTTT
TRBV7-9	TRBJ2-1	NA	NA	CASSPGNEQFF	TGTGCCAGCAGCCCCGGTAATGAGCAGTTCTTC
TRBV4-1	TRBJ2-2	NA	NA	CASSQDVEANTGELFF	TGCGCCAGCAGCCAAGATGTAGAGGCTAACACCGGGGAGCTGTTTTTT
TRBV6-6	TRBJ2-5	NA	NA	CASSYGRGWQETQYF	TGTGCCAGCAGTTACGGAAGGGGTTGGCAAGAGACCCAGTACTTC
TRBV9	TRBJ1-1	NA	NA	CASSVTTGSYTEAFF	TGTGCCAGCAGCGTGACTACAGGGAGCTACACTGAAGCTTTCTTT
TRBV5-1	TRBJ2-7	NA	NA	CASSFAGLTYEQYF	TGCGCCAGCAGCTTTGCGGGTTTAACCTACGAGCAGTACTTC
TRBV28	TRBJ1-2	NA	TRBD1	CASDSKPGQGSSRDGYTF	TGTGCCAGCGATTCCAAACCGGGACAGGGGTCGTCGAGGGATGGCTACACCTTC
TRBV29-1	TRBJ2-7	NA	NA	CSAVVGSSYEQYF	TGCAGCGCTGTAGTGGGGAGCTCCTACGAGCAGTACTTC
TRBV6-6	TRBJ1-2	NA	TRBD1	CASRPGQVYGYTF	TGTGCCAGCAGGCCCGGACAGGTCTATGGCTACACCTTC
TRBV5-4	TRBJ2-7	NA	TRBD1	CASSLGQGASYEQYF	TGTGCCAGCAGCTTGGGTCAGGGGGCCTCCTACGAGCAGTACTTC
TRBV6-5	TRBJ2-7	NA	NA	CASSQRGGYEQYF	TGTGCCAGCTCCCAGAGAGGGGGCTACGAGCAGTACTTC
TRBV5-1	TRBJ2-5	NA	NA	CASSFGGGAETQYF	TGCGCCAGCAGCTTTGGAGGGGGCGCGGAGACCCAGTACTTC
TRBV6-6	TRBJ1-2	NA	NA	CASRPPTDRAYGYTF	TGTGCCAGCAGGCCACCTACGGACAGAGCCTATGGCTACACCTTC
TRBV28	TRBJ2-3	NA	NA	CASNTGSRTDTQYF	TGTGCCAGCAATACAGGGTCCCGCACAGATACGCAGTATTTT
TRBV9	TRBJ2-7	NA	NA	CASSVMARAYEQYF	TGTGCCAGCAGCGTAATGGCCAGGGCCTACGAGCAGTACTTC
TRBV28	TRBJ1-2	NA	NA	CASQIETAYGYTF	TGTGCCAGCCAAATCGAGACAGCCTATGGCTACACCTTC
TRBV6-1	TRBJ1-6	NA	NA	CASSPKKYNSPLHF	TGTGCCAGCAGTCCCAAAAAATATAATTCACCCCTCCACTTT